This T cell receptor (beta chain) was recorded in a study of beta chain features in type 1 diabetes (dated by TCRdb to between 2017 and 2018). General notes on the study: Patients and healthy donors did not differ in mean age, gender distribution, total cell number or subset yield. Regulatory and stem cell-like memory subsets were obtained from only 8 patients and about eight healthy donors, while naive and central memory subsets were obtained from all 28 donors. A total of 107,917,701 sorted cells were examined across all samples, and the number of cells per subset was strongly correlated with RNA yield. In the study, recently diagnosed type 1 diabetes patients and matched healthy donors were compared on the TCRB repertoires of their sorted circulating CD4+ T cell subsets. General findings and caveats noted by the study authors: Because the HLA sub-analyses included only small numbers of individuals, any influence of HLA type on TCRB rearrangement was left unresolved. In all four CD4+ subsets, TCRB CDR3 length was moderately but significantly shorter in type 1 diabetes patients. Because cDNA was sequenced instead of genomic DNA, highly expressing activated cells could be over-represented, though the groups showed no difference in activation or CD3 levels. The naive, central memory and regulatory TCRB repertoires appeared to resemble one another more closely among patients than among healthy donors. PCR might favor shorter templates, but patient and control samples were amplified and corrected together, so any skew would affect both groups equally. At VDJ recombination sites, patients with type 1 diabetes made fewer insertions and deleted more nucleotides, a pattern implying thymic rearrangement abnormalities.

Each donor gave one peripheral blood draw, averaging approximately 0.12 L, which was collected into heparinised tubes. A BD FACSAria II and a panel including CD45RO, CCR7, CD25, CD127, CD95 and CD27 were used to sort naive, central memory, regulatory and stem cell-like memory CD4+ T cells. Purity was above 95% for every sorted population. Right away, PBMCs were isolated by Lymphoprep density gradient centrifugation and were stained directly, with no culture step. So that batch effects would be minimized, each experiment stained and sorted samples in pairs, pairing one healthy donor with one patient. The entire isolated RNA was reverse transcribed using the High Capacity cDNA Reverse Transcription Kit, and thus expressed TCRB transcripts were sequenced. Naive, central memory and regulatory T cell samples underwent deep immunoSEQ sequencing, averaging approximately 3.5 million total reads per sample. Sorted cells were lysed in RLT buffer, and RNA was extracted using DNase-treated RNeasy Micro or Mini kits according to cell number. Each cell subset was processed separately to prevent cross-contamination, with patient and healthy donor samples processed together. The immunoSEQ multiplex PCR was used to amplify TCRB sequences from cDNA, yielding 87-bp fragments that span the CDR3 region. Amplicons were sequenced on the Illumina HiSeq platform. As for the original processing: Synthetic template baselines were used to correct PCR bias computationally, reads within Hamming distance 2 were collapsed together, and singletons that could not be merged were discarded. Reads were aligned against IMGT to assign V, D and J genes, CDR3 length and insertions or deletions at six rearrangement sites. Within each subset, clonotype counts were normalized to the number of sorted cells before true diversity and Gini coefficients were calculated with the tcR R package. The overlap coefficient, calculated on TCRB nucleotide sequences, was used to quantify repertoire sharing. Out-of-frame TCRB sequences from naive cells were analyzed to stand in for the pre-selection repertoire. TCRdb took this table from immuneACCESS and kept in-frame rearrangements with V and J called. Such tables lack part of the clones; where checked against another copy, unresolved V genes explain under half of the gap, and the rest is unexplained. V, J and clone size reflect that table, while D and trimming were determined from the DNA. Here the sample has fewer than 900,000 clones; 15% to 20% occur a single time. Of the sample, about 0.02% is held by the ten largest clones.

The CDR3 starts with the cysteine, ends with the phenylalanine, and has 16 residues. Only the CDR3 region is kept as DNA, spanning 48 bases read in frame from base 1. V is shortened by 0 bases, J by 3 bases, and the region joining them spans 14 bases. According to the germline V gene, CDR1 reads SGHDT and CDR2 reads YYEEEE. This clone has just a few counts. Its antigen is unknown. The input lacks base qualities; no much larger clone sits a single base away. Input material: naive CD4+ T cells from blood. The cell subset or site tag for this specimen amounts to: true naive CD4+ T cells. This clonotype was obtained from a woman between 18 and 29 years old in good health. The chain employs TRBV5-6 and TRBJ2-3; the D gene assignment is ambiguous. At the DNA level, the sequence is TGTGCCAGCAGCTTGGTCGGACCCCATTGGACAGATACGCAGTATTTT. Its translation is CASSLVGPHWTDTQYF.